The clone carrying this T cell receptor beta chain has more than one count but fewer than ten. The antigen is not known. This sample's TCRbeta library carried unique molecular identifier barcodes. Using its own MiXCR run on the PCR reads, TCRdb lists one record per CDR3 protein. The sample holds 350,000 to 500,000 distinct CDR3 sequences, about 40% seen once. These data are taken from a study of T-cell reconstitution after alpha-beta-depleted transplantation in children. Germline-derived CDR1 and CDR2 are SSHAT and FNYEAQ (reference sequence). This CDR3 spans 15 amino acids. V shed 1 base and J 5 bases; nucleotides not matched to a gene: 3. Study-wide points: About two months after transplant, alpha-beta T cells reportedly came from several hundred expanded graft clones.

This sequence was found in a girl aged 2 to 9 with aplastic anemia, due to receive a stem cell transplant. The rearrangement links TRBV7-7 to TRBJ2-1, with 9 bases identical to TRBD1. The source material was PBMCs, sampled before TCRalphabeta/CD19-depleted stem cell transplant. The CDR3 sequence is CASSLGTGANNEQFF. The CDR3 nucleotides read TGTGCCAGCAGCTTAGGGACAGGGGCGAACAATGAGCAGTTCTTC.